These 28 T cell receptor beta chains were all obtained from the same sample, sequenced in a study of human T cells and chemical hapten exposure. TCRdb re-derived calls from the RACE reads in MiXCR, one entry per CDR3 protein. The sample has some 180,000 distinct CDR3 sequences; approximately 24% are singletons. This sample's time point: patch test 3, about 24 weeks after DPC sensitization. The treatment here: therapeutic diphenylcyclopropenone sensitization with weekly scalp DPC. Source: whole blood, taken in connection with sensitization to the hapten diphenylcyclopropenone (DPC). These receptors were taken from a woman aged 40 to 50 with alopecia areata. Some clones in this sample may be carry-over from other donors' samples.

This chain uses TRBV12-3 or TRBV12-4 with TRBJ2-5; 7 bases map to TRBD1. With V trimmed by 6 bases and J by 3 bases, 4 bases remained unmatched. The length of the CDR3 is 13 residues. CDR3 DNA sequence: TGTGCCAGCAGACCCGACAGGGAAGAGACCCAGTACTTC. It codes for CASRPDREETQYF.

The chain joins TRBV20-1 to TRBJ2-5, with 7 positions matching TRBD1. The CDR3 totals 14 residues. Germline CDR1 and CDR2: DFQATT and SNEGSKA (reference sequence). V shed 6 bases, J shed 4 bases, and the junction held 11 bases outside the gene matches. CDR3 in amino acids: CSARTLGGSETQYF. The CDR3 DNA is TGCAGTGCCAGGACTCTAGGGGGCTCAGAGACCCAGTACTTC.

J is TRBJ2-1 and V is TRBV10-3; a weak D match, TRBD2 (7 bases). Germline lookup yields CDR1 ENHRY and CDR2 SYGVKD. This CDR3 is 15 amino acids long. With 4 bases removed from V and 4 bases from J, the gap between germline ends came to 14 bases. The CDR3 spells CAISGGRESYNEQFF. CDR3 coding DNA: TGTGCCATCAGTGGGGGGCGGGAGAGTTACAATGAGCAGTTCTTC.

In this sample, this clonotype turned up many times. The chain employs TRBV20-1 and TRBJ2-7; D might be TRBD1 or TRBD2, each matching 5 bases. CDR1 is DFQATT and CDR2 is SNEGSKA in the germline V gene (reference sequence). Deletions cut 2 bases from V and 3 bases from J, with 14 bases between. The CDR3 consists of 14 residues. The CDR3 DNA is TGCAGTGCTAGAAGGGACCCGGGCAGCTACGAGCAGTACTTC. Translating it yields CSARRDPGSYEQYF.

In its sample, this clonotype was seen many times. The CDR3 spells CASSARTGLHQPQHF. The CDR3 bases are TGTGCCAGCAGCGCCCGGACAGGGTTACATCAGCCCCAGCATTTT. The rearrangement uses TRBV11-1 and TRBJ1-5, with 8 bases identical to TRBD1. The CDR3 has 15 amino acids. From germline, CDR1 is SGHAT and CDR2 FQDESV (reference sequence). J was trimmed by 5 bases and V by 5 bases; bases with no gene match: 8.

This chain links TRBV20-1 with TRBJ2-1; D call uncertain. V was clipped by 6 bases and J by 6 bases, with 9 bases between them. This CDR3 comprises 11 residues. CDR1 and CDR2 (germline): DFQATT, SNEGSKA (reference sequence). The CDR3 sequence: CSAVGRNEQFF. CDR3 in DNA: TGCAGTGCCGTCGGGCGCAATGAGCAGTTCTTC.

This clonotype was detected many times. This chain uses TRBV6-2 or TRBV6-3 with TRBJ2-5; D call uncertain. Germline V gene data show CDR1 as MNHEY and CDR2 as SVGEGT. V was shortened by 5 bases and J by 2 bases, with 6 bases between the two germline ends. The CDR3 sequence is 12 residues long. CDR3 sequence reads: CASSNSQETQYF. The CDR3 nucleotides read TGTGCCAGCAGTAACAGTCAAGAGACCCAGTACTTC.

The genes are TRBV28 and TRBJ1-3, with TRBD1 matching 7 bases. The germline CDR1 and CDR2 sequences are MDHEN and SYDVKM. Unmatched junction bases numbered 8, after V lost 5 bases and J lost 1 base. The CDR3 runs 16 residues. CDR3 amino acids: CASSNPGQTSGNTIYF. The CDR3, as DNA: TGTGCCAGCAGTAACCCGGGACAGACGTCTGGAAACACCATATATTTT.

The genes are TRBV6-6 and TRBJ2-7; D uncertain. Germline V lookup: CDR1 MNHNY, CDR2 SVGAGI (reference sequence). This CDR3 comprises 14 residues. V shed 4 bases and J shed 9 bases, with 19 bases lying between them. The CDR3 sequence is CASSSGSGGRMQYF. DNA of the CDR3: TGTGCCAGCAGTTCCGGGTCTGGTGGAAGGATGCAGTACTTC.

The chain recombines TRBV7-6 with TRBJ2-1; the match to TRBD2 covers 8 bases. Germline V CDR1 and CDR2: SGHVS, FNYEAQ. This CDR3 region has 16 residues. V dropped 1 base and J dropped 10; count of bases not matched to a gene: 12. The DNA of the CDR3 is TGTGCCAGCAGCTTAGGGGTTTTAACGGGAGGGCTCGAGCAGTTCTTC. Protein sequence: CASSLGVLTGGLEQFF.

This chain joins TRBV6-6 and TRBJ1-5; 9 bases fit TRBD1. The CDR3 is 14 amino acids. The germline V gene encodes CDR1 MNHNY and CDR2 SVGAGI (reference sequence). The V gene end was trimmed by 4 bases and the J gene end by 4 bases; junction bases not matched to a gene: 2. The CDR3 spells CASSSQGANQPQHF. DNA of the CDR3: TGTGCCAGCAGTTCACAGGGGGCAAATCAGCCCCAGCATTTT.

This chain uses TRBV27 with TRBJ2-5; D is ambiguous. Germline V CDR1 and CDR2: MNHEY, SMNVEV (reference sequence). V lost 0 bases and J lost 2, with 10 bases in between. The CDR3 contains 15 residues. The CDR3 is CASSLSLRRQETQYF. CDR3 bases: TGTGCCAGCAGTTTATCGCTACGGCGTCAAGAGACCCAGTACTTC.

The sample holds a few counts of this clonotype. The J gene is TRBJ1-5, the V gene TRBV20-1, with 10 bases identical to TRBD1. The trim removed 5 bases at V and 4 bases at J, leaving 5 bases unmatched. CDR3 length equals 14 residues. Germline-derived CDR1 and CDR2 are DFQATT and SNEGSKA (reference sequence). CDR3 sequence: CSAPDRGVNQPQHF. CDR3 nucleotides: TGCAGTGCTCCGGACAGGGGGGTAAATCAGCCCCAGCATTTT.

The chain couples TRBV7-8 to TRBJ2-1, with D perhaps matching TRBD1 or TRBD2 (6 bases each). The CDR3 runs 12 residues. The V end was cut by 4 bases, the J end by 9 bases, with 10 bases between. Germline V gene lookup returns CDR1 SGHVS and CDR2 FQNEAQ. CDR3 amino acids: CASSSGGSEQFF. For the CDR3, the DNA is TGTGCCAGCAGCTCCGGGGGCAGTGAGCAGTTCTTC.

The chain combines TRBV7-9 with TRBJ2-5, with 11 bases fitting TRBD1. Trimming cost V 3 bases and J 3 bases; bases outside gene matches: 6. The CDR3 runs to 16 residues. Germline CDR1 is SEHNR and CDR2 is FQNEAQ (reference sequence). The CDR3 reads CASSFGDRGSKETQYF. The DNA of the CDR3 is TGTGCCAGCAGCTTCGGGGACAGGGGGAGTAAAGAGACCCAGTACTTC.

In this sample, this clonotype turned up a few times. The chain recombines TRBV29-1 with TRBJ2-7, with D possibly TRBD1 on 6 matching bases. The CDR3 consists of 13 residues. Trimming removed 3 bases from V and 0 bases from J, with 9 bases in between. Germline CDR1 SQVTM, CDR2 ANQGSEA. In DNA, the CDR3 is TGCAGCGTTGAGACAGGCAGCTCCTACGAGCAGTACTTC. As protein: CSVETGSSYEQYF.

A few counts support this clonotype. The chain links TRBV4-2 to TRBJ1-5; D gene unclear. CDR3 length equals 15 residues. Germline V gives CDR1 LGHNA, CDR2 YNFKEQ. Between the trimmed V and J ends, which lost 4 bases and 9 bases, there was a span of 19 bases. The CDR3 region has the DNA TGTGCCAGCAGCCCTGAGTTCGGATCGACGGGGCCCCAGCATTTT. Its translation is CASSPEFGSTGPQHF.

This clonotype has just one count. V usage is TRBV10-3 and J usage is TRBJ2-5; D unresolved. The V end lost 0 bases, the J end lost 3 bases, and 8 bases lay between the germline ends. The CDR3 spans 14 residues. CDR1 and CDR2 (germline): ENHRY, SYGVKD. CDR3 sequence (DNA): TGTGCCATCAGTGAGTCGTCGGTCGAAGAGACCCAGTACTTC. It encodes CAISESSVEETQYF.

The V gene is TRBV4-3, the J gene TRBJ1-1, with D hard to call. Germline loops: CDR1 LGHNA, CDR2 YSLEER. The CDR3 extends over 16 amino acids. V was cut by 0 bases and J by 0 bases, with 11 bases left in between. The CDR3 sequence is CASSQEWSGVNTEAFF. The CDR3 DNA reads as TGCGCCAGCAGCCAAGAATGGTCCGGGGTGAACACTGAAGCTTTCTTT.

The chain uses TRBV20-1 and TRBJ2-1, with 7 bases matching TRBD1. CDR1 is DFQATT, CDR2 SNEGSKA, per germline (reference sequence). The V segment lost 1 base and the J segment 0 bases; nucleotides outside the gene matches: 3. The CDR3 runs 15 residues. Here the CDR3 reads CSARGQGNSYNEQFF. In DNA, the CDR3 is TGCAGTGCTAGAGGACAGGGTAACTCCTACAATGAGCAGTTCTTC.

V and J are TRBV29-1 and TRBJ2-3, with 11 bases fitting TRBD2. Germline values: CDR1 SQVTM, CDR2 ANQGSEA. V lost 7 bases, J lost 5 bases, and 14 bases stayed unmatched. The CDR3 runs 16 residues. The CDR3: CSAQTPLAGDIDTQYF. The CDR3 region has the DNA TGCAGCGCCCAAACCCCACTAGCGGGAGATATAGATACGCAGTATTTT.

The sample holds a few counts of this clonotype. The rearrangement links TRBV4-2 to TRBJ2-1; the D gene is possibly TRBD1 (5 bases). V was cut by 7 bases and J by 3 bases, with 13 bases left in between. The CDR3 has 14 residues. Germline CDR1 LGHNA, CDR2 YNFKEQ. The CDR3 sequence: CASTPTRVYNEQFF. The DNA of the CDR3 is TGTGCCAGCACCCCGACCAGGGTCTACAATGAGCAGTTCTTC.

This sequence joins TRBV6-1 and TRBJ2-1, with TRBD2 identical over 13 bases. V gave up 6 bases and J gave up 0 bases; unmatched junction bases: 5. The CDR3 runs 17 residues. Germline V gene lookup returns CDR1 MNHNS and CDR2 SASEGT. The DNA for the CDR3 is TGTGCCAGCAGAAGGACTAGCGGGAGTGTCTCCTACAATGAGCAGTTCTTC. Protein sequence: CASRRTSGSVSYNEQFF.

The chain has TRBV29-1 and TRBJ2-3; 8 bases line up with TRBD2. Germline lookup yields CDR1 SQVTM and CDR2 ANQGSEA. The J segment lost 2 bases and the V segment lost 5 bases, leaving 15 bases of the junction unmatched. The CDR3 is made up of 17 amino acids. The CDR3 is CSVSFSHGTRYTDTQYF. For the CDR3, the DNA is TGCAGCGTTTCCTTCTCCCACGGGACTAGATACACAGATACGCAGTATTTT.

This clonotype was observed a handful of times. The V call is TRBV12-3 or TRBV12-4, the J call TRBJ1-4; the match to TRBD1 covers 7 bases. The CDR3 loop spans 13 amino acids. V trimming: 8 bases; J trimming: 3 bases; junction bases outside the gene matches: 3. The CDR3 protein is CASRQGPNEKLFF. In DNA form, the CDR3 reads TGTGCCAGCCGACAGGGTCCTAATGAAAAACTGTTTTTT.

This clonotype was observed a few times. This chain links TRBV9 with TRBJ2-3, with D unclear. V lost 4 bases to trimming and J lost 3 bases, with 12 bases between them. The CDR3 length is 14 residues. The germline V gene encodes CDR1 SGDLS and CDR2 YYNGEE. CDR3 residues: CASSPIRPTDTQYF. In nucleotides, the CDR3 is TGTGCCAGCAGCCCCATTAGGCCGACAGATACGCAGTATTTT. Full variable domain (remainder filled in from reference TRBV9 and TRBJ2-3): DSGVTQTPKHLITATGQRVTLRCSPRSGDLSVYWYQQSLDQGLQFLIQYYNGEERAKGNILERFSAQQFPDLHSELNLSSLELGDSALYFCASSPIRPTDTQYFGPGTRLTVL.

This chain joins TRBV28 and TRBJ2-5; D not certain. Trimming removed 3 bases from V and 0 bases from J, with 14 bases in between. Germline assignment: CDR1 MDHEN and CDR2 SYDVKM. The CDR3 is 16 amino acids. CDR3 amino acids: CASSLGGVFYQETQYF. As DNA, the CDR3 is TGTGCCAGCAGTTTGGGTGGGGTATTCTACCAAGAGACCCAGTACTTC.

The chain employs TRBV7-2 and TRBJ2-5; possibly TRBD1 or TRBD2 for D (6 bases each). V lost 5 bases and J 5 bases, leaving 15 bases between the germline ends. Germline CDR1 reads SGHTA; CDR2 reads FQGNSA. There are 14 residues in the CDR3. CDR3 protein: CASSGRFGGETQYF. The DNA of the CDR3 is TGTGCCAGCAGCGGCCGTTTCGGGGGCGAGACCCAGTACTTC.